The TCR beta chain described here comes from a study of PD-1 blockade in classical Hodgkin lymphoma. General observations from the study: Reasons behind the repertoire differences stay unclear, perhaps disease activity or earlier therapy. Relapsed/refractory patients reportedly had the lowest baseline TCR diversity, below newly diagnosed patients, who were below healthy donors. Exclusion covered patients beginning nivolumab under 1 year post-ASCT. Patients newly diagnosed and complete responders had comparable baseline diversity.

Sequencing was performed with immunoSEQ multiplex PCR; in TCRdb, only in-frame clones are kept and a portion is missing. The repertoire has more than 140,000 clones, approximately 81% of them found once; the top ten carry about 9.3%. Patients all relapsed after autologous stem cell transplantation, and there was variation in brentuximab vedotin exposure. Comments on this clone: Antigen unknown.

In germline, CDR1 is MGHDK, CDR2 SYGVNS. V was shortened by 4 bases and J by 3 bases, with 4 bases between the two germline ends. The length of the CDR3 is 11 residues. This receptor was obtained from a human donor with classical Hodgkin lymphoma. The specimen was peripheral blood mononuclear cells (PBMCs), collected before the second cycle of nivolumab. The V and J genes are TRBV25-1 and TRBJ2-7, with D hard to call. CDR3 sequence: CASSVNYEQYF. The CDR3 DNA reads TGTGCCAGCAGTGTGAACTACGAGCAGTACTTC.